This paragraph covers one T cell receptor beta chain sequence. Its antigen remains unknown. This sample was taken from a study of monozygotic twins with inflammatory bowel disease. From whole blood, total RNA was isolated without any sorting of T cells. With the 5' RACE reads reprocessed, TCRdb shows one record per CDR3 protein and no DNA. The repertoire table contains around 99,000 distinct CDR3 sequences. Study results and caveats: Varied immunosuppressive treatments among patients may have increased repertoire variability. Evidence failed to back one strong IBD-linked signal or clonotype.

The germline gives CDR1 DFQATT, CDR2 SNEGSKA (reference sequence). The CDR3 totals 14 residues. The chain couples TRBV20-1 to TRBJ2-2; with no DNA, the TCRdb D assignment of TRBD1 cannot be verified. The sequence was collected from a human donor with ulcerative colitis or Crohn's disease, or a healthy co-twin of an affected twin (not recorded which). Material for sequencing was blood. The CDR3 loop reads CSARVARGPGELFF.